This TCR beta chain was captured by sequencing in a study of identical twins. CDR1 is MGHDK, CDR2 SYGVNS, per germline. This CDR3 has 13 amino acids. Trimming shortened V by 2 bases and J by 7 bases, and 9 bases separated the two germline ends. Findings and caveats of the study: In drawing conclusions, the study used cross-sectional statistical analysis and did not follow the same donors. Monozygotic twin pairs showed more out-of-frame TCR alpha sharing than models estimated.

MiXCR, run by TCRdb on the 5' RACE reads, gives a single entry per CDR3 protein. Found here are 350,000 or so distinct CDR3 sequences, roughly 9% of them singletons; the top ten hold 8% to 10%. This clonotype was counted at least ten times. The target antigen is unknown. The receptor was isolated from a woman between 50 and 59 years old in good health. The chain is built from TRBV25-1 and TRBJ2-1; D is unresolved. Sequenced material: naive T cells sorted from blood. The CDR3 region is CASSELFGNEQFF. CDR3 DNA sequence: TGTGCCAGCAGTGAACTATTCGGGAATGAGCAGTTCTTC.